This TCR beta chain was profiled in a study of T cell responses to AZD1222 COVID-19 vaccine. Second-dose groups at about 4 or about 12 weeks were pooled. Profiling relied on immunoSEQ multiplex PCR, and the TCRdb table lists in-frame clones only, not all of them. The sample includes about 150,000 clones, around 84% of them seen just once. CDR1 and CDR2 from the germline V gene are GTSNPN and SVGIG (reference sequence). Trimming stripped 1 base from V and 7 bases from J, with 8 bases between. CDR3 length: 11 residues. V usage is TRBV30 and J usage is TRBJ2-7; unclear D gene. Sequencing was performed on peripheral blood, taken 28 days after the second AZD1222 dose. The clonotype comes from an adult who received the AZD1222 COVID-19 vaccine. Written as DNA, the CDR3 is TGTGCCTGGAGTGGAGTCCAGGAGCAGTACTTC. Its protein is CAWSGVQEQYF.